Sequencing of this T cell receptor (beta chain) was carried out in a study of low-dose radiotherapy and immunotherapy resistance in tumors (dated by TCRdb to about 2022). The study in broad terms: Cohort 1 received 0.5 Gy per fraction every 2 weeks, with a prescribed total PTV dose of 6.5 Gy. Patients in Cohort 2 were given 1 Gy per fraction every two weeks, for a total of 13 Gy across 26 weeks. Nivolumab and ipilimumab were both given intravenously, with nivolumab at a 240 mg flat dose every two weeks and ipilimumab at 1 mg/kg every six weeks. Cyclophosphamide 200 mg/m2 was administered intravenously every two weeks, one day before each radiation and immunotherapy administration. Starting on cycle 1 day 1, patients took 300 mg of aspirin by mouth once a day for four cycles. No randomization into treatment groups was done for the people taking part in the trial. Eight patients were included in the translational analysis: three from the first dose cohort and the first five from the second dose cohort.

Donors were enrolled in RACIN, a single-arm phase I dose-escalation trial in which nivolumab, ipilimumab, aspirin, low-dose cyclophosphamide and low-dose radiotherapy were combined. Eligible patients had advanced, TIL-negative solid tumors. There are 12 amino acids in the CDR3, from cysteine to phenylalanine inclusive. Just the 36-base CDR3 DNA is kept, in frame starting at base 1. This clonotype was counted a single time. Its antigen is not yet known. A junction end diverges from the germline sequence, so it may reflect a read error. First-strand cDNA was synthesized with Superscript III and a set of TRAV- and TRBV-specific primers, covering both TCRalpha and TCRbeta chains. TCRs were amplified for 20 PCR cycles with Phusion, using a constant-region primer paired with the adapter attached to the V primers. The isolated mRNA was amplified using the MessageAmp II aRNA Amplification Kit, with in vitro transcription performed for approximately 16 hours at 37 degrees C. The Dynabeads mRNA DIRECT Purification Kit was used to isolate the mRNA for TCR sequencing. Indexed Illumina adapters were added in a second Phusion PCR of roughly 25 cycles, after which AMPure XP beads were used to purify the products. As for the authors' bioinformatics: Using custom Perl scripts, TCR sequences encoding the same protein were pooled, out-of-frame sequences were removed, and the abundance of each clonotype was computed. TCR sequences supported by only a single read were excluded from analysis. Repertoire metrics included Shannon entropy, Gini index, clonality, richness, and frequency of TCRs shared between repertoires. TCRdb trimmed public reads at Q25 via fastp, called clones via MiXCR and kept in-frame beta chains. Every distinct CDR3 protein forms one entry, paired with its most common genes and DNA. TCRdb's processing, not the authors', yielded these V and J calls. The sample data list around 13,000 distinct CDR3 sequences, and less than 65% of these were observed just once. Of the sample, around 7.2% falls within the top ten clones.

The chain uses TRBV12-3 or TRBV12-4 and TRBJ2-3; a confident D gene designation cannot be given. This clonotype originated in a human donor with advanced metastatic prostate, ovarian, gallbladder or colorectal cancer (not recorded which). This table probably holds off-target reads from a library built for another chain. The CDR3: CASSQSTDTRYF. The DNA is as follows: TGTGCCAGCAGTCAGAGCACAGATACGCGGTATTTT.